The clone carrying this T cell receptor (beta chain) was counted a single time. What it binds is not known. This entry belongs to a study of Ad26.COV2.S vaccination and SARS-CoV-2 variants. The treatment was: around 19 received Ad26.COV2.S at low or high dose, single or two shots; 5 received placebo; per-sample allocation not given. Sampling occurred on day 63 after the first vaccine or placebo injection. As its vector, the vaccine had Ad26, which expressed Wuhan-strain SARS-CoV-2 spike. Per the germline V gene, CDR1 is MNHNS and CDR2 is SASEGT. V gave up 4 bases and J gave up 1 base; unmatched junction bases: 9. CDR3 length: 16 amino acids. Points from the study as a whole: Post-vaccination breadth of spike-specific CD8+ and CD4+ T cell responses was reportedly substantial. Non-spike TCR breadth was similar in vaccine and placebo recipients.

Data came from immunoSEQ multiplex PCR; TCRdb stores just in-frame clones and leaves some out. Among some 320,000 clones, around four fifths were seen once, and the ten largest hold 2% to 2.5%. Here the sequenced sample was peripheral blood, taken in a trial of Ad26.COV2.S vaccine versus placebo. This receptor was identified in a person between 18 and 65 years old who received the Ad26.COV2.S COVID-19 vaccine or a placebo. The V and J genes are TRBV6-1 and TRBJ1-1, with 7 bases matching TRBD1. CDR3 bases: TGTGCCAGCAGTGGGGTAGGGGGCAACGAGAACACTGAAGCTTTCTTT. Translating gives CASSGVGGNENTEAFF.